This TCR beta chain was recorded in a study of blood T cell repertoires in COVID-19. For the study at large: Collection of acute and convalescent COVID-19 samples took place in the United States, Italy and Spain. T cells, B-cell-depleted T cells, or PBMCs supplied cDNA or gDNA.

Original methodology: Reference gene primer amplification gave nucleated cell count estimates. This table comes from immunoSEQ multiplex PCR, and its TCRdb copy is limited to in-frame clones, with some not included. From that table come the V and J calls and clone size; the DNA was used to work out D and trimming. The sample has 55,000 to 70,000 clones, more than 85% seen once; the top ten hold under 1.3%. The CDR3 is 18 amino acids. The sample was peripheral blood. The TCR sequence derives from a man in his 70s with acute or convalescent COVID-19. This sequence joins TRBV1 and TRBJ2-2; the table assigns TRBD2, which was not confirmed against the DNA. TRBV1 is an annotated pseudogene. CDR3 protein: CTSSQARTSGTNTGELFF. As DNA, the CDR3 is TGCACCAGCAGCCAAGCCCGGACTAGCGGAACTAACACCGGGGAGCTGTTTTTT.